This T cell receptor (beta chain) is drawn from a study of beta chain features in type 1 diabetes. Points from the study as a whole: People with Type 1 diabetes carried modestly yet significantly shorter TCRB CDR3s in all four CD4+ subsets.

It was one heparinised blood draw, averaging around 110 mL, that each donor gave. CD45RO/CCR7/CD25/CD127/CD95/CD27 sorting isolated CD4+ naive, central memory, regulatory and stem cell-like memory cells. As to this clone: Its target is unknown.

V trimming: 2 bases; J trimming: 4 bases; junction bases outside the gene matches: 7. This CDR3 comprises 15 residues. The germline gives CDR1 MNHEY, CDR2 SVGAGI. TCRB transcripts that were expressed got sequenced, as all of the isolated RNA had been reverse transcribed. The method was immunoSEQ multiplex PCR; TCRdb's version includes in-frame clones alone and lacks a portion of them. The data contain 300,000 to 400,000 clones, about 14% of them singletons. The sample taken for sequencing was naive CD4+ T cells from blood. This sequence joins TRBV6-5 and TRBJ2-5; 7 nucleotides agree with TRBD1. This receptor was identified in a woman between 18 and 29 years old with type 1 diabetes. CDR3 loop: CASSYDRVGGETQYF. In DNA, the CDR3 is TGTGCCAGCAGTTACGACAGGGTTGGAGGAGAGACCCAGTACTTC.